A single TCR beta chain is shown here with its context. These data originate in a study of shared clonotypes between healthy human individuals. Study context: Contributing individuals were two females and a few males aged 18 to 49.

CDR3 size: 13 residues. CDR1 is LNHDA and CDR2 is SQIVND in the germline V gene (reference sequence). V lost 6 bases and J 6 bases, leaving 14 bases between the germline ends. Deep-level settings were used for running the assay. In the study's own analysis: Sequence data from immunoSEQ were junction-only and lacked quality scores; consequently, filtering differed. Only in-frame clones appear in the TCRdb table, and some are missing; sequencing was by immunoSEQ multiplex PCR. V, J and clone size reflect that table, while D and trimming were determined from the DNA. The data hold a few hundred thousand clones, with around 77% observed a single time.

Sequencing was done on a sample of PBMCs. The V call is TRBV19, the J call TRBJ1-1; D is undetermined. The sequence was obtained from a woman aged 40 to 55 in good health. Some clones in this sample may be carry-over from other donors' samples. The CDR3: CASSPIHEAEAFF. The CDR3 DNA reads as TGTGCCAGTAGCCCAATTCACGAGGCTGAAGCTTTCTTT.